This paragraph reports one T cell receptor (beta chain). Produced via immunoSEQ multiplex PCR; TCRdb's table is partial and in-frame only. The sample includes approximately 94,000 clones, 86% of them seen just once. The data originate from a study of control samples from healthy donors and cancer patients. Germline V gene sequence: CDR1 SGHTA, CDR2 FQGNSA. The CDR3 covers 15 residues. V gave up 6 bases and J gave up 3 bases; unmatched junction bases: 7. Sample: blood. The origin of this receptor is a woman between 45 and 65 years old in good health. The genes are TRBV7-2 and TRBJ1-5, with TRBD1 matching over 8 bases. The CDR3, as DNA: TGTGCCAGCAGTCCAGGGGGCGCGAACAATCAGCCCCAGCATTTT. As protein: CASSPGGANNQPQHF.